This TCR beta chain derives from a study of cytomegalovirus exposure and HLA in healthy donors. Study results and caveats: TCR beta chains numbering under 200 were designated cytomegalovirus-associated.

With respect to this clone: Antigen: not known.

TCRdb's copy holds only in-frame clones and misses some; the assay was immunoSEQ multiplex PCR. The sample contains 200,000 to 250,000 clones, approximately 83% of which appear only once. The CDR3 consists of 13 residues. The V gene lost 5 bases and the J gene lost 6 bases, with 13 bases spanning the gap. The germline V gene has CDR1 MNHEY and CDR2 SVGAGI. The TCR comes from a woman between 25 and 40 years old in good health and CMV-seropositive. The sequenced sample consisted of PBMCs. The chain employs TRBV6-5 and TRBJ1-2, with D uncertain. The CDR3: CASSKVGRHGYTF. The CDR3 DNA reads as TGTGCCAGCAGTAAAGTAGGGCGGCATGGCTACACCTTC.